Below, 12 T cell receptor beta chains from the same sample are listed, as sequenced in a study of CD8+CD57+ T cells in acquired aplastic anemia. All patients picked for sequencing had shown, by flow cytometry, an expansion of CD8+CD57+ cells. Genomic DNA provided the template from which TCR beta VDJ and CDR3 profiles were obtained. TCRdb ran MiXCR on the reads and lists one entry per CDR3 protein. The sample yields 150,000 to 180,000 distinct CDR3 sequences, less than 60% seen once. Sequencing was performed on sorted CD4+, CD8+, or CD8+CD57+ T cells (not recorded which) from PBMCs. The source is a human donor with aplastic anemia.

The J gene is TRBJ2-7, the V gene TRBV7-2, with a tentative D call TRBD1 (5 bases). Trimming took off 4 bases at V and 0 bases at J, with 10 bases between the two ends. Germline values: CDR1 SGHTA, CDR2 FQGNSA. The CDR3 is 14 amino acids. CDR3 sequence: CASSSDRNSYEQYF. In nucleotides, the CDR3 is TGTGCCAGCAGCTCCGACAGAAACTCCTACGAGCAGTACTTC.

This clonotype was counted ten times or more. V gene TRBV29-1 combines with J gene TRBJ1-2; TRBD1 matches 9 bases. Trimming removed 7 bases from V and 5 bases from J; junction bases left unmatched: 8. Germline V gives CDR1 SQVTM, CDR2 ANQGSEA. CDR3 size: 13 residues. This CDR3 is CSGNRDRVYGYTF. The CDR3 nucleotides are TGCAGCGGAAACCGGGACAGGGTTTATGGCTACACCTTC.

Many counts were recorded for this clonotype. The V gene is TRBV5-6, the J gene TRBJ2-3; 7 bases match TRBD2. The trim removed 3 bases at V and 5 bases at J, leaving 3 bases unmatched. There are 13 residues in the CDR3. Germline CDR1 and CDR2: SGHDT and YYEEEE. As DNA, the CDR3 is TGTGCCAGCAGCTCCACGGGGGGAGATACGCAGTATTTT. Translated: CASSSTGGDTQYF.

This clonotype was observed at least ten times. CDR3 nucleotides: TGTGCCAGCAGTTACCAAGGGACAGCTAGGCCCTATGGCTACACCTTC. Residues: CASSYQGTARPYGYTF. The rearrangement links TRBV6-5 to TRBJ1-2, with TRBD1 identical over 7 bases. V lost 2 bases and J lost 4; bases outside the gene matches: 10. The CDR3 is 16 amino acids. CDR1 and CDR2 (germline): MNHEY, SVGAGI.

This clonotype was seen only once. The chain has TRBV24-1 and TRBJ2-7, with 8 bases lining up with TRBD2. J lost 4 bases, V lost 2 bases, and 6 bases had no gene match. The CDR3 totals 15 residues. Germline CDR1 is KGHDR and CDR2 is SFDVKD. The CDR3 loop reads CATSDSRGRIYEQYF. The CDR3 coding sequence is TGTGCCACCAGTGATTCTCGCGGGAGGATTTACGAGCAGTACTTC.

J is TRBJ1-1 and V is TRBV29-1, with 7 bases matching TRBD1. There are 13 residues in the CDR3. The junction had 8 bases not matched to a gene; V was cut back by 7 bases and J by 3 bases. Germline-derived CDR1 and CDR2 are SQVTM and ANQGSEA. The CDR3 is CSGNQGGHTEAFF. The CDR3 DNA reads TGCAGCGGGAATCAGGGGGGTCACACTGAAGCTTTCTTT.

This clonotype came up many times. The rearrangement uses TRBV4-3 and TRBJ2-1; 9 bases agree with TRBD2. The CDR3 sequence is 16 residues long. From germline, CDR1 is LGHNA and CDR2 YSLEER. J was trimmed by 6 bases and V by 4 bases; bases with no gene match: 10. DNA for the CDR3: TGCGCCAGCAGCCTAGACGTGGGTAGCGGGGGCAATGAGCAGTTCTTC. Amino acids: CASSLDVGSGGNEQFF.

This rearrangement joins TRBV13 to TRBJ1-2; D remains unclear. This CDR3 contains 10 residues. Per germline, CDR1 PRHDT and CDR2 FYEKMQ (reference sequence). V lost 5 bases to trimming and J lost 10 bases, with 8 bases between them. The CDR3 reads CASSRSLYTF. The CDR3 region has the DNA TGTGCCAGCAGCCGGAGTCTCTACACCTTC.

The table lists this clonotype with many counts. The gene calls are TRBV20-1 and TRBJ2-3; 10 bases map to TRBD2. The trim removed 0 bases at V and 3 bases at J, leaving 6 bases unmatched. CDR1 and CDR2 from the germline V gene are DFQATT and SNEGSKA (reference sequence). The CDR3 has 16 residues. The CDR3 region has the DNA TGCAGTGCTAGAGATTGGGCTAGCGGGGGAACAGATACGCAGTATTTT. It translates to CSARDWASGGTDTQYF.

The rearrangement joins TRBV6-5 to TRBJ2-5; tentative D call: TRBD1 (6 bases). V lost 4 bases and J lost 3, with 15 bases in between. The germline V gene encodes CDR1 MNHEY and CDR2 SVGAGI. This CDR3 region has 15 residues. The CDR3 DNA reads as TGTGCCAGCAGTTCGGCGGCAGGGGACAAAGAGACCCAGTACTTC. Amino acid sequence: CASSSAAGDKETQYF.

The V and J genes are TRBV12-3 or TRBV12-4 and TRBJ2-1, with 8 positions matching TRBD2. The CDR3 has 19 residues. V lost 2 bases and J lost 5; bases outside the gene matches: 17. The CDR3 sequence is CASSLMGPRGGPSNNEQFF. The CDR3 DNA sequence: TGTGCCAGCAGTTTAATGGGTCCTCGGGGGGGCCCCTCTAACAATGAGCAGTTCTTC.

Written as DNA, the CDR3 is TGTGCCAGCAGCTCAGTTGGGGGACGGAACAATGAGCAGTTCTTC. This sequence encodes CASSSVGGRNNEQFF. The V and J genes are TRBV11-1 and TRBJ2-1; possibly TRBD1 or TRBD2 for D (5 bases each). The V end lost 4 bases, the J end lost 5 bases, and 15 bases lay between the germline ends. Germline-derived CDR1 and CDR2 are SGHAT and FQDESV (reference sequence). The CDR3 is made up of 15 amino acids.